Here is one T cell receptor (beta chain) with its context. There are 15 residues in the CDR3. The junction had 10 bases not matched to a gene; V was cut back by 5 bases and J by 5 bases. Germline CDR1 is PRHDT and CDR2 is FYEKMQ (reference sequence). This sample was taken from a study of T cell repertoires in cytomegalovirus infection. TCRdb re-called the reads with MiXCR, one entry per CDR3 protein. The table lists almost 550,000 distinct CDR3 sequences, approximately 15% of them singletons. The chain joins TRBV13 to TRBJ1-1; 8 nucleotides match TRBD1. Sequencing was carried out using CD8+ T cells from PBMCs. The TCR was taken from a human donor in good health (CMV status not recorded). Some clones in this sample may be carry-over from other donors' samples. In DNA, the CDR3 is TGTGCCAGCAGCATCCGGACAGGGATGATGACTGAAGCTTTCTTT. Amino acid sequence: CASSIRTGMMTEAFF.